This is a list of T cell receptor beta chains from one sample in a study of CD8+CD57+ T cells in acquired aplastic anemia. Via MiXCR, TCRdb re-called the reads, giving one row per CDR3 protein. The sample holds about 290,000 distinct CDR3 sequences; about 50% are singletons and the top ten take 1% to 1.5%. Sequencing was carried out using sorted CD4+, CD8+, or CD8+CD57+ T cells (not recorded which) from PBMCs. Source of these receptors: a human donor with aplastic anemia. The CDR3 runs from the conserved cysteine through the conserved F or W. The size entry is marked missing in some rows and otherwise reads once, few, many or a size class.

cdr3_length: 15
clone_size: -
j_call: TRBJ1-6
v_call: TRBV7-2
cdr3_aa: CASSLEGRANSPLHF

cdr3_length: 12
clone_size: many
j_call: TRBJ2-5
v_call: TRBV6-1
cdr3_aa: CASSESPAGEYF

cdr3_length: 15
clone_size: -
j_call: TRBJ2-1
v_call: TRBV10-2
cdr3_aa: CASRISGSSYNEQFF

cdr3_length: 16
clone_size: many
j_call: TRBJ1-5
v_call: TRBV20-1
cdr3_aa: CSARSQQLGSNQPQHF

cdr3_length: 13
clone_size: -
j_call: TRBJ1-1
v_call: TRBV29-1
cdr3_aa: CSAMGQVNTEAFF

cdr3_length: 15
clone_size: -
j_call: TRBJ1-2
v_call: TRBV7-3
cdr3_aa: CASNLGGALNYGYTF

cdr3_length: 15
clone_size: -
j_call: TRBJ2-4
v_call: TRBV7-2
cdr3_aa: CASSQGNVAKNIQYF

cdr3_length: 13
clone_size: few
j_call: TRBJ1-4
v_call: TRBV25-1
cdr3_aa: CASSDSMGEKLFF

cdr3_length: 12
clone_size: -
j_call: TRBJ2-7
v_call: TRBV7-9
cdr3_aa: CASSWTSNEQYF

cdr3_length: 14
clone_size: few
j_call: TRBJ2-5
v_call: TRBV7-3
cdr3_aa: CASSRYGLAETQYF

cdr3_length: 13
clone_size: few
j_call: TRBJ1-6
v_call: TRBV19
cdr3_aa: CASSMRLDSPLHF

cdr3_length: 18
clone_size: few
j_call: TRBJ2-3
v_call: TRBV7-3
cdr3_aa: CASSLGPGLAGDTDTQYF

cdr3_length: 13
clone_size: -
j_call: TRBJ1-2
v_call: TRBV20-1
cdr3_aa: CSARDGQGYGYTF

cdr3_length: 15
clone_size: few
j_call: TRBJ1-1
v_call: TRBV2
cdr3_aa: CASSELGTANTEAFF

cdr3_length: 13
clone_size: many
j_call: TRBJ2-3
v_call: TRBV2
cdr3_aa: CASRRAGTDTQYF

cdr3_length: 17
clone_size: -
j_call: TRBJ1-1
v_call: TRBV9
cdr3_aa: CASSVGGGQGGVTEAFF

cdr3_length: 16
clone_size: -
j_call: TRBJ2-2
v_call: TRBV7-8
cdr3_aa: CASSLATSGRNGELFF

cdr3_length: 15
clone_size: many
j_call: TRBJ2-5
v_call: TRBV9
cdr3_aa: CASSVAGGPSETQYF

cdr3_length: 15
clone_size: many
j_call: TRBJ2-7
v_call: TRBV6-5
cdr3_aa: CASSYLPGLAYEQYF

cdr3_length: 14
clone_size: few
j_call: TRBJ1-6
v_call: TRBV20-1
cdr3_aa: CSAHRDLHNSPLHF

cdr3_length: 14
clone_size: many
j_call: TRBJ1-4
v_call: TRBV10-2
cdr3_aa: CASSESGQGGRLFF

cdr3_length: 13
clone_size: many
j_call: TRBJ2-2
v_call: TRBV10-1
cdr3_aa: CATGASITGELFF

cdr3_length: 13
clone_size: -
j_call: TRBJ2-2
v_call: TRBV7-3
cdr3_aa: CASSLTPSGELFF

cdr3_length: 13
clone_size: few
j_call: TRBJ2-4
v_call: TRBV3-1
cdr3_aa: CASSRGQVNIQYF

cdr3_length: 13
clone_size: -
j_call: TRBJ2-3
v_call: TRBV29-1
cdr3_aa: CSVAEGEEDTQYF

cdr3_length: 13
clone_size: -
j_call: TRBJ2-1
v_call: TRBV7-3
cdr3_aa: CASSVDSSNEQFF

cdr3_length: 14
clone_size: -
j_call: TRBJ2-7
v_call: TRBV2
cdr3_aa: CASSQGLGTYEQYF

cdr3_length: 14
clone_size: -
j_call: TRBJ1-6
v_call: TRBV19
cdr3_aa: CASCSGRANSPLHF

cdr3_length: 18
clone_size: -
j_call: TRBJ1-4
v_call: TRBV25-1
cdr3_aa: CASSEGTARGTKNEKLFF

cdr3_length: 14
clone_size: few
j_call: TRBJ1-1
v_call: TRBV2
cdr3_aa: CASSILGTKTEAFF

cdr3_length: 11
clone_size: -
j_call: TRBJ2-7
v_call: TRBV29-1
cdr3_aa: CSVGFVYEQYF

cdr3_length: 17
clone_size: -
j_call: TRBJ1-1
v_call: TRBV19
cdr3_aa: CASSIARGPIWDTEAFF

cdr3_length: 14
clone_size: -
j_call: TRBJ2-7
v_call: TRBV10-2
cdr3_aa: CASSDPGVSYEQYF

cdr3_length: 14
clone_size: -
j_call: TRBJ2-7
v_call: TRBV5-1
cdr3_aa: CATSSGTRSYEQYF

cdr3_length: 14
clone_size: -
j_call: TRBJ2-7
v_call: TRBV12-3/TRBV12-4
cdr3_aa: CASTETALSYEQYF

cdr3_length: 15
clone_size: few
j_call: TRBJ2-2
v_call: TRBV29-1
cdr3_aa: CSVDLGGREAGELFF

cdr3_length: 13
clone_size: -
j_call: TRBJ2-1
v_call: TRBV20-1
cdr3_aa: CSAPGTSENEQFF

cdr3_length: 13
clone_size: -
j_call: TRBJ2-3
v_call: TRBV7-3
cdr3_aa: CASSLSVLDTQYF

cdr3_length: 15
clone_size: -
j_call: TRBJ1-4
v_call: TRBV7-8
cdr3_aa: CASSLRVGVGEKLFF

cdr3_length: 12
clone_size: few
j_call: TRBJ2-7
v_call: TRBV29-1
cdr3_aa: CSVGDRPYEQYF

cdr3_length: 14
clone_size: once
j_call: TRBJ2-2
v_call: TRBV2
cdr3_aa: CASSEGRSTGELFF

cdr3_length: 14
clone_size: few
j_call: TRBJ1-2
v_call: TRBV7-9
cdr3_aa: CASSLGGGNYGYTF

cdr3_length: 15
clone_size: -
j_call: TRBJ1-5
v_call: TRBV18
cdr3_aa: CASSPRQEGNQPRHF

cdr3_length: 12
clone_size: many
j_call: TRBJ2-7
v_call: TRBV11-3
cdr3_aa: CASSADGYEQYF

cdr3_length: 14
clone_size: -
j_call: TRBJ2-3
v_call: TRBV7-9
cdr3_aa: CASSPGHLTDTQYF

cdr3_length: 14
clone_size: many
j_call: TRBJ2-3
v_call: TRBV24-1
cdr3_aa: CATSGAASADTQYF

cdr3_length: 17
clone_size: -
j_call: TRBJ1-1
v_call: TRBV30
cdr3_aa: CAWSVRRDRGTSAETFF

cdr3_length: 15
clone_size: -
j_call: TRBJ2-7
v_call: TRBV5-1
cdr3_aa: CASTDPGTGTYEQYF

cdr3_length: 14
clone_size: -
j_call: TRBJ1-2
v_call: TRBV6-1
cdr3_aa: CASSYSGTYYGYTF